What follows describes a single TCR beta chain. TCRdb's copy holds only in-frame clones and misses some; the assay was immunoSEQ multiplex PCR. This table holds 270,000 or so clones, approximately 87% found once. This specimen comes from a study of blood T cell repertoires in COVID-19. Material: peripheral blood. The source is a human donor in a cohort sampled during active COVID-19.

In DNA, the CDR3 is TGTGCCAGCAGCTTGCGATGGTCAGGCACCGGGGAGCTGTTTTTT. Encoded protein: CASSLRWSGTGELFF. The chain joins TRBV5-8 to TRBJ2-2; D uncertain. Per germline, CDR1 SGHTS and CDR2 YDEGEE. Deletions cut 1 base from V and 4 bases from J, with 11 bases between. The CDR3 length is 15 residues.